The 14 T cell receptor beta chains below come from one sample, sequenced in a study of early T cells in non-severe SARS-CoV-2 infection. In TCRdb, the 5' RACE reads were re-called with MiXCR into one record per CDR3 protein. The sample includes 40,000 or so distinct CDR3 sequences, 5.5% to 7% seen only once; the top ten take approximately 4%. The specimen was whole blood, collected at baseline. All receptors come from an adult who was a healthcare worker with PCR-confirmed SARS-CoV-2 infection or an uninfected control (not recorded which).

This clonotype showed up many times. This chain connects TRBV6-5 to TRBJ2-1; 7 bases are shared with TRBD1. Germline V lookup: CDR1 MNHEY, CDR2 SVGAGI. The junction had 1 base not matched to a gene; V was cut back by 2 bases and J by 3 bases. This CDR3 has 14 amino acids. CDR3 protein: CASSYGTVYNEQFF. CDR3 in DNA: TGTGCCAGCAGTTACGGGACAGTCTACAATGAGCAGTTCTTC.

Many counts were recorded for this clonotype. The V call is TRBV20-1, the J call TRBJ1-1; no reliable D call. The ends were cut back, 1 base at V and 1 base at J, with 4 bases in the middle. The CDR3 spans 12 residues. Germline V CDR1 and CDR2: DFQATT, SNEGSKA (reference sequence). CDR3 amino acids: CSARAGNTEAFF. DNA of the CDR3: TGCAGTGCTAGAGCGGGGAACACTGAAGCTTTCTTT.

Many counts were recorded for this clonotype. This chain joins TRBV6-6 and TRBJ1-1; D remains ambiguous. Germline-derived CDR1 and CDR2 are MNHNY and SVGAGI (reference sequence). The V and J ends lost 2 bases and 2 bases respectively, with 6 bases between them. The CDR3 totals 13 residues. For the CDR3, the DNA is TGTGCCAGCAGTTACCCCACCAACACTGAAGCTTTCTTT. It translates to CASSYPTNTEAFF.

This clonotype was seen many times. The chain uses TRBV7-2 and TRBJ1-2; TRBD1 might be the D (6 bases). Germline CDR1 SGHTA, CDR2 FQGNSA. This CDR3 comprises 15 residues. Trimming stripped 7 bases from V and 2 bases from J, with 17 bases between. The CDR3 loop reads CASTQRTEINYGYTF. CDR3 in DNA: TGTGCCAGCACCCAACGGACAGAAATCAACTATGGCTACACCTTC.

The V call is TRBV9, the J call TRBJ2-5; D possibly corresponds to TRBD2 (6 bases). Trimming left V 7 bases short and J 3 bases short, with 16 bases between. Germline V CDR1 and CDR2: SGDLS, YYNGEE. The CDR3 spans 14 residues. In DNA form, the CDR3 reads TGTGCCAGCTCCCCAGACGGGGGAAAAGAGACCCAGTACTTC. Protein product: CASSPDGGKETQYF. The entire variable domain, with the rest obtained from reference TRBV9 and TRBJ2-5, is as follows: DSGVTQTPKHLITATGQRVTLRCSPRSGDLSVYWYQQSLDQGLQFLIQYYNGEERAKGNILERFSAQQFPDLHSELNLSSLELGDSALYFCASSPDGGKETQYFGPGTRLLVL.

This clonotype came up many times. J is TRBJ2-7 and V is TRBV7-2; a possible D gene is TRBD2 (6 bases). Germline lookup yields CDR1 SGHTA and CDR2 FQGNSA. V shed 8 bases and J shed 5 bases, with 16 bases lying between them. The CDR3 contains 13 residues. In DNA form, the CDR3 reads TGTGCCAGCCGACTGCTAGCGAGTCACGAGCAGTACTTC. The encoded protein is CASRLLASHEQYF.

The sample holds many counts of this clonotype. The gene calls are TRBV5-1 and TRBJ2-1; 7 nucleotides agree with TRBD2. The V gene's germline CDR1 is SGHRS and CDR2 YFSETQ. This CDR3 has 16 residues. V trimming: 0 bases; J trimming: 0 bases; junction bases outside the gene matches: 3. CDR3 DNA sequence: TGCGCCAGCAGCTTGGAGGGCGGGAGCTCCTACAATGAGCAGTTCTTC. Its translation is CASSLEGGSSYNEQFF.

This clonotype was counted ten times or more. The CDR3 reads CASSLDGGGRLEQFF. CDR3 nucleotides: TGTGCCAGCAGCTTAGATGGCGGGGGGCGGCTTGAGCAGTTCTTC. The V gene is TRBV7-2, the J gene TRBJ2-1; 8 nucleotides line up with TRBD2. CDR3 length: 15 amino acids. After removal of 1 base from V and 9 bases from J, the junction contained 8 bases not matched to a gene. The germline V gene encodes CDR1 SGHTA and CDR2 FQGNSA.

This clonotype occurred many times. The J gene is TRBJ2-5, the V gene TRBV15, with 9 bases identical to TRBD1. CDR1 and CDR2 (germline): LNHNV, YYDKDF (reference sequence). The CDR3 runs to 16 residues. The junction had 8 bases not matched to a gene; V was cut back by 1 base and J by 5 bases. The CDR3 bases are TGTGCCACCAGCAGAGCCGGGACAGGGTGGTTGGAGACCCAGTACTTC. This gives the protein CATSRAGTGWLETQYF. The entire variable domain, with the rest obtained from reference TRBV15 and TRBJ2-5, is as follows: DAMVIQNPRYQVTQFGKPVTLSCSQTLNHNVMYWYQQKSSQAPKLLFHYYDKDFNNEADTPDNFQSRRPNTSFCFLDIRSPGLGDTAMYLCATSRAGTGWLETQYFGPGTRLLVL.

This clonotype was seen repeatedly, ten times or more. The V gene is TRBV7-2, the J gene TRBJ2-5; 8 bases align to TRBD1. V lost 3 bases to trimming and J lost 1 base; unmatched junction nucleotides: 4. The V gene's germline CDR1 is SGHTA and CDR2 FQGNSA. There are 15 residues in the CDR3. CDR3 in DNA: TGTGCCAGCAGCTTCCGGGACAGGCCCCAAGAGACCCAGTACTTC. Its protein is CASSFRDRPQETQYF.

Ten or more counts support this clonotype. The chain links TRBV20-1 to TRBJ1-3; 9 positions agree with TRBD1. Germline trimming cut 0 bases from V and 4 bases from J; bases unmatched to any gene: 7. In germline, CDR1 is DFQATT, CDR2 SNEGSKA (reference sequence). CDR3 size: 16 residues. The CDR3 coding sequence is TGCAGTGCTAGAGATCTTCGGACAGGGGTCGGAAACACCATATATTTT. Translating it yields CSARDLRTGVGNTIYF.

Ten or more counts support this clonotype. This chain joins TRBV5-4 and TRBJ2-4, with D possibly TRBD2 on 6 matching bases. The CDR3 runs 15 residues. Germline values: CDR1 SGHNT, CDR2 YYREEE (reference sequence). V was cut by 5 bases and J by 8 bases, with 20 bases left in between. This CDR3 reads CASSFGTPRVDIQYF. The CDR3 nucleotides read TGTGCCAGCAGTTTCGGGACTCCGAGGGTGGACATTCAGTACTTC.

This clonotype was detected many times. The gene calls are TRBV27 and TRBJ1-4, with TRBD1 matching over 9 bases. CDR3 length: 16 residues. Germline V gene lookup returns CDR1 MNHEY and CDR2 SMNVEV (reference sequence). The V segment lost 6 bases and the J segment 4 bases; nucleotides outside the gene matches: 9. The CDR3 sequence: CASRSGGTGSNEKLFF. CDR3 DNA: TGTGCCAGCAGGTCTGGAGGGACAGGGAGTAATGAAAAACTGTTTTTT.

This clonotype was observed many times. The chain uses TRBV10-2 and TRBJ2-4, with D perhaps TRBD1 (6 bases). The CDR3 consists of 16 residues. Germline CDR1 is WSHSY and CDR2 is SAAADI. The V end was cut by 1 base, the J end by 6 bases, with 16 bases between. CDR3 amino acids: CASSEWGPPEANIQYF. CDR3 coding DNA: TGCGCCAGCAGTGAGTGGGGGCCCCCAGAGGCAAACATTCAGTACTTC.